This is a list of T cell receptor beta chains from one sample in a study of OX40 agonist ivuxolimab in advanced cancers. Here immunoSEQ multiplex PCR was the method, and the copy in TCRdb shows in-frame clones only, minus some. The sample lists roughly 80,000 clones; roughly 85% were seen once. This sample comprised CD4+ or CD8+ T cells sorted from blood, obtained in a trial of the OX40 agonist ivuxolimab. These receptors came from an adult with an advanced solid tumor such as melanoma, head and neck, liver or kidney cancer. The CDR3 runs from the conserved cysteine through the conserved F or W. The D gene is left open where the match is weak.

J	D	V	DNA	CDR3
TRBJ1-4	-	TRBV14	TGTGCCAGCAGCCAAGAGAAGGTCCCGCTCCCAACTAATGAAAAACTGTTTTTT	CASSQEKVPLPTNEKLFF
TRBJ2-5	-	TRBV19	TGTGCCAGTAGTTCGCAGCGAGAAGAGACCCAGTACTTC	CASSSQREETQYF
TRBJ1-1	-	TRBV10-3	TGTGCCACCTCGATCCCAACCGGGGGGGCCTCGCTTGAAGCTTTCTTT	CATSIPTGGASLEAFF
TRBJ1-2	TRBD1	TRBV19	TGTGCCAGTAGCCCTTCGGGACAGGGTAACTATGGCTACACCTTC	CASSPSGQGNYGYTF
TRBJ2-2	-	TRBV7-9	TGTGCCAGCAGCTTACAGGGGATGGTAACCGGGGAGCTGTTTTTT	CASSLQGMVTGELFF
TRBJ2-1	-	TRBV11-2	TGTGCCAGCAGAGGAATCCGGGTAAGGAGGAATGAGCAGTTCTTC	CASRGIRVRRNEQFF
TRBJ2-1	TRBD2	TRBV7-2	TGTGCCAGCACCATCTTGGGGGGGAACAATGAGCAGTTCTTC	CASTILGGNNEQFF
TRBJ2-3	TRBD2	TRBV5-1	TGCGCCAGCAGCTTGGTAGCGGGGGGGCGGGATACGCAGTATTTT	CASSLVAGGRDTQYF
TRBJ2-1	-	TRBV5-6	TGTGCCAGCAGCCAGGGACCCAGCTCCTACAATGAGCAGTTCTTC	CASSQGPSSYNEQFF
TRBJ2-3	-	TRBV7-7	TGTGCCAGCAGCCCGGCCGGTCTAGCTGGCACAGATACGCAGTATTTT	CASSPAGLAGTDTQYF
TRBJ1-6	-	TRBV21-1	TGTGCCAGCAGCAAACAAGTAAGTTTCGTTTCAGAAAAGGGTTCACCCCTCCACTTT	CASSKQVSFVSEKGSPLHF